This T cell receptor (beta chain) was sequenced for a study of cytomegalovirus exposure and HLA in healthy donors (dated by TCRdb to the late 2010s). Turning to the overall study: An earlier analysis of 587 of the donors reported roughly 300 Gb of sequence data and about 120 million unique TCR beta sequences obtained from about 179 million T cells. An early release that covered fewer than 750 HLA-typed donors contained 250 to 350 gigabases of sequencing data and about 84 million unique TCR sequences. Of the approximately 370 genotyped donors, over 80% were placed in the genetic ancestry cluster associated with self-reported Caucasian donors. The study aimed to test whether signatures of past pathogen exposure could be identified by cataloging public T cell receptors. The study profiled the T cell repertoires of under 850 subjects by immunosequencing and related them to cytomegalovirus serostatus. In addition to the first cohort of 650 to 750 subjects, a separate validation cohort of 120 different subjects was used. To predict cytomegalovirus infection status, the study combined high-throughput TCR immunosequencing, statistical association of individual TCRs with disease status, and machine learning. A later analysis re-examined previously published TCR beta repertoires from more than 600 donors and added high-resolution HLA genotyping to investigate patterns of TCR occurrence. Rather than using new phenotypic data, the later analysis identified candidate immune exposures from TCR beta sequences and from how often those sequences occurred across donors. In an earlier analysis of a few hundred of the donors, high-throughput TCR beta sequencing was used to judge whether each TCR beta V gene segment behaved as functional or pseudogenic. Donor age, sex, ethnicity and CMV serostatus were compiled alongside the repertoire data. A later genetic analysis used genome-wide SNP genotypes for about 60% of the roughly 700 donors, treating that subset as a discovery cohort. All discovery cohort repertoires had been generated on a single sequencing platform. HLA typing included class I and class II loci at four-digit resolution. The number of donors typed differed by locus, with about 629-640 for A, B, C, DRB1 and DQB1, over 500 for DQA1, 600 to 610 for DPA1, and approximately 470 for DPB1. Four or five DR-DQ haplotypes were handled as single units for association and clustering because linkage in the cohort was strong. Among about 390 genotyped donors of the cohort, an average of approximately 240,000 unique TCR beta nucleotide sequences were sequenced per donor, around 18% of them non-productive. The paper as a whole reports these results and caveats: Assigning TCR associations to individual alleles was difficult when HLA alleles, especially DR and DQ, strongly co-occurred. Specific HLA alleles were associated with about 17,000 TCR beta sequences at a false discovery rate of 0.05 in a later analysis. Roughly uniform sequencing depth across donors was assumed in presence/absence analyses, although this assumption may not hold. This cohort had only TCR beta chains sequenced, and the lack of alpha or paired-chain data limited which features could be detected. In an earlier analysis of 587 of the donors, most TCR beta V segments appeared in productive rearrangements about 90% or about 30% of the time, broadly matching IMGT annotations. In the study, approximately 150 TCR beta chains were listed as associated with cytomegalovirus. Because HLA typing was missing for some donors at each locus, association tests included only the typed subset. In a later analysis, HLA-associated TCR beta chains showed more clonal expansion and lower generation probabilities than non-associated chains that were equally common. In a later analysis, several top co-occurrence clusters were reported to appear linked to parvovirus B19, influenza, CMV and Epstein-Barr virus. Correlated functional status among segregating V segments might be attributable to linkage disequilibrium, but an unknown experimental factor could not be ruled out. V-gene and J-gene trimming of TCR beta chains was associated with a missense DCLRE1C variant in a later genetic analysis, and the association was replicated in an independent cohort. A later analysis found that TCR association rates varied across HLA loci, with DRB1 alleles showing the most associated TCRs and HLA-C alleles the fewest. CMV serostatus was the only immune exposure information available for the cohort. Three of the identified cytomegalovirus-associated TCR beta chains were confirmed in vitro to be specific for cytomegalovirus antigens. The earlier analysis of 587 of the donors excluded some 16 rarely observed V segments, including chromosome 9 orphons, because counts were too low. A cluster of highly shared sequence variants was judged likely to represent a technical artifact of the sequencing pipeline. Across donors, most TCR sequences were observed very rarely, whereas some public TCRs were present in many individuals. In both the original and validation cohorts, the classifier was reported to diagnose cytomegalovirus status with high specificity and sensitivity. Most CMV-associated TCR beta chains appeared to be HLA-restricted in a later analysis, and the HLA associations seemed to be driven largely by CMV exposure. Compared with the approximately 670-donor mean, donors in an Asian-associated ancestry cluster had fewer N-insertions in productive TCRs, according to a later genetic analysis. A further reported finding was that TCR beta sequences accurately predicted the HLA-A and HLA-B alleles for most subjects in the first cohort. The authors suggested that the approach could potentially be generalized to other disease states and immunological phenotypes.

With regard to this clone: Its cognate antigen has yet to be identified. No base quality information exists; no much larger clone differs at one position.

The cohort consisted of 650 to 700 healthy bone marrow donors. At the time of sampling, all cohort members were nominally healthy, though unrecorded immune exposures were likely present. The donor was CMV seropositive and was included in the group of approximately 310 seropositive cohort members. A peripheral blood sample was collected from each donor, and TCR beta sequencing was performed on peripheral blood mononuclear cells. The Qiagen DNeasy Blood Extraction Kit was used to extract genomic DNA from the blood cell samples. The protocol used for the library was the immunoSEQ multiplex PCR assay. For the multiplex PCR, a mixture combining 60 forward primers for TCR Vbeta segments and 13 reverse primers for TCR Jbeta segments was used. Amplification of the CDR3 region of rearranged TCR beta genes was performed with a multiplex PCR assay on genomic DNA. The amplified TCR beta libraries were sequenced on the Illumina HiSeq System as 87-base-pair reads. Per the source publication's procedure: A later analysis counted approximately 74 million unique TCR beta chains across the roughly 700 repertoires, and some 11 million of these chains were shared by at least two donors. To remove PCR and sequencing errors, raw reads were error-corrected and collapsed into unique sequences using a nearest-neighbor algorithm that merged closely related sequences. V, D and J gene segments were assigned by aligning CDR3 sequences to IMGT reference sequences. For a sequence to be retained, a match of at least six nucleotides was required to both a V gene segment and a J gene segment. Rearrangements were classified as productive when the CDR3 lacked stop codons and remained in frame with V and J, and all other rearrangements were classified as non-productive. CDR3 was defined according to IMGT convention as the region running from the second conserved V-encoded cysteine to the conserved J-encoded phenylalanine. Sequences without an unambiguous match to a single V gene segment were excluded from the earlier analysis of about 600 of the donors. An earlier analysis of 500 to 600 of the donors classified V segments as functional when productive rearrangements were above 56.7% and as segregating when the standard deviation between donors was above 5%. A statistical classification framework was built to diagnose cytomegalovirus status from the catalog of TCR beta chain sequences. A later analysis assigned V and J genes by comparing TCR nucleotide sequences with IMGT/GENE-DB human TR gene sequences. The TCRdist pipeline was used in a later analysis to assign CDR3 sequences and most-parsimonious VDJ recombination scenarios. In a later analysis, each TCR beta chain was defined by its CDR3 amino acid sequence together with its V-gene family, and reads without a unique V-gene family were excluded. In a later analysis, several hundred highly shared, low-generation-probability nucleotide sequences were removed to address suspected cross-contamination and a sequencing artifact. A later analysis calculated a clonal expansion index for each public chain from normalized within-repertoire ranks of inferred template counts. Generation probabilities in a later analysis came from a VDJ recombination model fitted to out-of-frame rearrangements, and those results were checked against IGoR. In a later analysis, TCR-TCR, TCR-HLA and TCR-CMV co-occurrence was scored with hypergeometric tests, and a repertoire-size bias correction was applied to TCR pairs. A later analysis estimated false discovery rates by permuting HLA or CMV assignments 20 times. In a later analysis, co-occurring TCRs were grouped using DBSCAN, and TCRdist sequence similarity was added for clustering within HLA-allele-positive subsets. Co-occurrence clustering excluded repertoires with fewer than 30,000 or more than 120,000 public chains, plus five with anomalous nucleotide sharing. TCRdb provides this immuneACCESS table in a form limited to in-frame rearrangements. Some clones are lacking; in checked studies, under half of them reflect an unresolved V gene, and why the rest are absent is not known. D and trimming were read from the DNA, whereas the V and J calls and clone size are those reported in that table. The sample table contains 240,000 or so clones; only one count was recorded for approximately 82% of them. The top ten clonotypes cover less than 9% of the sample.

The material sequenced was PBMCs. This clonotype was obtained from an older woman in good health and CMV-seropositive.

The CDR3 reads CASSDNFITDTQYF. The DNA reads as follows: TGCGCCAGCAGTGATAACTTTATCACAGATACGCAGTATTTT. The rearrangement combines TRBV10-2 with TRBJ2-3, with the D segment identity uncertain. The CDR1 and CDR2 encoded by the germline V gene are WSHSY and SAAADI. Trimming at the junction amounts to 3 bases on V and 2 bases on J, and the germline ends lie 9 bases apart. Counted from cysteine to phenylalanine, this CDR3 has 14 amino acids. Only the CDR3 DNA is retained, 42 bases long and in frame from the first base.